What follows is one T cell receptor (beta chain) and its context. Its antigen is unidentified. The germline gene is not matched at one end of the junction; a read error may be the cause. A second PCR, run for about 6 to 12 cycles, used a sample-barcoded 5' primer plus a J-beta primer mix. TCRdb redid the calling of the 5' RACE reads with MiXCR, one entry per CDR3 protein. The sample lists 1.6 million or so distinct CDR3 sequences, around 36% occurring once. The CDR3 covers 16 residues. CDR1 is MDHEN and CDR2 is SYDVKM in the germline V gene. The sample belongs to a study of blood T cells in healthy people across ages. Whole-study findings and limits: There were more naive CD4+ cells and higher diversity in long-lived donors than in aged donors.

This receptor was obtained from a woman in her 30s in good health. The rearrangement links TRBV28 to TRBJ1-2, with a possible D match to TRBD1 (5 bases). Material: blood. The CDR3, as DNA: TGTGCCAGCAGTTCCGTGTGGGGGTTTCAGGTGAATGGCCACACCTTC. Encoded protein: CASSSVWGFQVNGHTF.